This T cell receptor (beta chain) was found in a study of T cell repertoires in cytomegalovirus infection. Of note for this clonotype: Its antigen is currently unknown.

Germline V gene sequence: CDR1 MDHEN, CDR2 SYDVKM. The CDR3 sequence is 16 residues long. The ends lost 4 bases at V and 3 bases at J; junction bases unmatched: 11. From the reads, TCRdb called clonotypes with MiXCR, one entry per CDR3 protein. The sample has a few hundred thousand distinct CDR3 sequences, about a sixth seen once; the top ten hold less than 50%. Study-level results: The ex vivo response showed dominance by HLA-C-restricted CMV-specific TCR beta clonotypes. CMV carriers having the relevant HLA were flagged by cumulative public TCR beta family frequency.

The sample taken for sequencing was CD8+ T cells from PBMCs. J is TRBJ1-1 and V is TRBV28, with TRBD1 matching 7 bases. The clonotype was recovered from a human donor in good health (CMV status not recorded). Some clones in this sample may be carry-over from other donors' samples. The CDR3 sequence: CASSSPRQGGHTEAFF. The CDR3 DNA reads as TGTGCCAGCAGTTCACCGCGACAGGGCGGGCACACTGAAGCTTTCTTT.